The next 10 T cell receptor beta chains were all read from a single sample in a study of blood T cells in healthy people across ages. Primed by a sample-barcoded 5' primer and a J-beta primer mix, a second PCR proceeded for about 6 to 11 cycles. TCRdb recomputed calls from the 5' RACE reads with MiXCR, one row per CDR3 protein. The sample lists over 1.5 million distinct CDR3 sequences; less than 50% were seen once. Sequencing was carried out using blood. The receptors stem from a woman in her thirties or forties in good health.

This chain joins TRBV20-1 and TRBJ2-3; no reliable D call. Trimming cost V 0 bases and J 1 base, with 17 bases left between them. The CDR3 loop spans 17 amino acids. From germline, CDR1 is DFQATT and CDR2 SNEGSKA (reference sequence). This CDR3 is CSARDIFVGPGTDTQYF. The CDR3 coding sequence is TGCAGTGCTAGAGATATTTTCGTAGGACCGGGCACAGATACGCAGTATTTT.

The chain's CDR3 is CASSLAAAPQYF. The CDR3 nucleotides are TGCGCCAGCAGCTTGGCCGCGGCGCCCCAGTACTTC. The chain employs TRBV5-1 and TRBJ2-5; the D is unclear. Trimming shortened V by 0 bases and J by 9 bases, and 9 bases separated the two germline ends. CDR1 SGHRS and CDR2 YFSETQ come from the germline V gene. The CDR3 consists of 12 residues. Full variable domain (missing parts from reference TRBV5-1 and TRBJ2-5): KAGVTQTPRYLIKTRGQQVTLSCSPISGHRSVSWYQQTPGQGLQFLFEYFSETQRNKGNFPGRFSGRQFSNSRSEMNVSTLELGDSALYLCASSLAAAPQYFGPGTRLLVL.

The chain carries TRBV7-2 and TRBJ2-3, with D uncertain. Germline loops: CDR1 SGHTA, CDR2 FQGNSA. V lost 4 bases to trimming and J lost 6 bases, with 17 bases between them. There are 15 residues in the CDR3. CDR3 sequence: CASSSMGFPSDTQYF. As DNA, the CDR3 is TGTGCCAGCAGCTCTATGGGGTTCCCCTCGGATACGCAGTATTTT.

The chain is built from TRBV29-1 and TRBJ1-2; maybe TRBD1 (6 bases). CDR1 and CDR2 (germline): SQVTM, ANQGSEA. Trimming cost V 6 bases and J 3 bases, with 17 bases left between them. The CDR3 contains 14 residues. The CDR3: CSVARGGGYYGYTF. CDR3 nucleotide sequence: TGCAGCGTGGCAAGGGGGGGTGGGTACTATGGCTACACCTTC.

The genes are TRBV6-5 and TRBJ1-4; TRBD1 agrees at 10 bases. This CDR3 comprises 15 residues. V shed 5 bases and J 5 bases; nucleotides not matched to a gene: 5. Germline values: CDR1 MNHEY, CDR2 SVGAGI. The DNA of the CDR3 is TGTGCCAGCAGTCCGCTGGACAGGGGGAATGAAAAACTGTTTTTT. Translating gives CASSPLDRGNEKLFF.

In this sample, this clonotype turned up many times. The chain couples TRBV27 to TRBJ2-7, with D tentatively TRBD2 (6 bases). The V end was cut by 3 bases, the J end by 7 bases, with 10 bases between. Germline CDR1 MNHEY, CDR2 SMNVEV (reference sequence). This CDR3 is built from 12 residues. The CDR3 coding sequence is TGTGCCAGCAGTTTTTCAGGGAGGGAGCAGTACTTC. This encodes CASSFSGREQYF.

This clonotype has more than one count but fewer than ten. The V gene is TRBV2, the J gene TRBJ2-3; the D gene is possibly TRBD1 (6 bases). Trimming shortened V by 1 base and J by 8 bases, and 19 bases separated the two germline ends. CDR3 length: 16 residues. Germline V lookup: CDR1 SNHLY, CDR2 FYNNEI. The CDR3 loop is CASSEEAGELIGTQYF. Written as DNA, the CDR3 is TGTGCCAGCAGTGAAGAGGCAGGGGAATTAATTGGTACGCAGTATTTT.

This clonotype came up a few times. J is TRBJ2-7 and V is TRBV29-1; 10 bases are shared with TRBD2. Per the germline V gene, CDR1 is SQVTM and CDR2 is ANQGSEA. This CDR3 region has 12 residues. Unmatched junction bases numbered 2, after V lost 4 bases and J lost 5 bases. CDR3 bases: TGCAGCGTTGTACTAGCGGGGAACGAGCAGTACTTC. Its translation: CSVVLAGNEQYF.

This clonotype was detected a few times. The chain couples TRBV12-3 or TRBV12-4 to TRBJ1-1; tentatively, D is TRBD1 (6 bases). The V gene lost 5 bases and the J gene lost 4 bases, with 14 bases spanning the gap. This CDR3 contains 14 residues. This CDR3 is CASSGQGIGTEAFF. Written as DNA, the CDR3 is TGTGCCAGCAGTGGCCAGGGGATTGGCACTGAAGCTTTCTTT.

The chain joins TRBV18 to TRBJ1-2; TRBD1 aligns across 7 bases. After removal of 4 bases from V and 2 bases from J, the junction contained 13 bases not matched to a gene. Per germline, CDR1 KGHSH and CDR2 LQKENI. This CDR3 has 17 residues. In DNA, the CDR3 is TGTGCCAGCTCACAGAACAGGGGCAGTAGGTCGAACTATGGCTACACCTTC. Its protein product is CASSQNRGSRSNYGYTF.